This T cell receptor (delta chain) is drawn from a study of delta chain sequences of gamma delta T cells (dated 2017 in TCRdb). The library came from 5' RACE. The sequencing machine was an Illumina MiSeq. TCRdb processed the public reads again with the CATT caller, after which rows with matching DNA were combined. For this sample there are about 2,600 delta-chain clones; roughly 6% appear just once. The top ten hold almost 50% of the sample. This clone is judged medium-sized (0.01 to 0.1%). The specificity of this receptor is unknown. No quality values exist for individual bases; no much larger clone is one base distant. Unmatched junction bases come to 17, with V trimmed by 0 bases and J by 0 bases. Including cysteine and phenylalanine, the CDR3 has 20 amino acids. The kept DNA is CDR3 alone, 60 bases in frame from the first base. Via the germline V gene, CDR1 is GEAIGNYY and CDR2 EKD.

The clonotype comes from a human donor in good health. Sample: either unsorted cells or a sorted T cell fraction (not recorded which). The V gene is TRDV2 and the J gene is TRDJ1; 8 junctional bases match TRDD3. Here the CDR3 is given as CACDTLPAGGPSPYTDKLIF. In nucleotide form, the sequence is TGTGCCTGTGACACCTTACCGGCTGGGGGACCTTCCCCGTACACCGATAAACTCATCTTT.